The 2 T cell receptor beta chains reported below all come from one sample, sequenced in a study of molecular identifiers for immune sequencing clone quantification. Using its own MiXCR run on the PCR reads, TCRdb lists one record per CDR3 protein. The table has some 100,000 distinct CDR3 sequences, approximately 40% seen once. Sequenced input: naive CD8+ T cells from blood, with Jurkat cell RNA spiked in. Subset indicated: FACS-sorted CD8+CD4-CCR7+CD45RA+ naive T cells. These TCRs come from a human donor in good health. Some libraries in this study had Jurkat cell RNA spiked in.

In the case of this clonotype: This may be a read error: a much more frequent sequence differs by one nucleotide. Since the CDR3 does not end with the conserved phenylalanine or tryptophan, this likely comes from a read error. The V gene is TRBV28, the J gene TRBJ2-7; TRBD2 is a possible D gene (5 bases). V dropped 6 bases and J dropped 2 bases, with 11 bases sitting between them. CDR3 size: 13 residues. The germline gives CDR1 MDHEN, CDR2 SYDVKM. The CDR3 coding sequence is TGTGCCAGCAGCTCCAGAGGGCCCTACGAGCAGTACTCC. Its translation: CASSSRGPYEQYS.

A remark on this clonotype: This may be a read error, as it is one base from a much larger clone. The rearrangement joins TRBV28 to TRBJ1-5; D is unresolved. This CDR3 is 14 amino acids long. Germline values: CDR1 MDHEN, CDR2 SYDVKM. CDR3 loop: CANSLRPPLQPQHF. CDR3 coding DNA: TGTGCCAACAGTTTGCGGCCCCCACTGCAACCCCAGCATTTT.